What follows describes a single T cell receptor (beta chain). V was clipped by 2 bases and J by 2 bases; unmatched bases: 4. In germline, CDR1 is MGHRA, CDR2 YSYEKL. The CDR3 loop spans 15 amino acids. This entry is derived from a study of blood T cell repertoires in COVID-19. Methods used by the authors: By means of reference gene primer amplification, nucleated cell counts were estimated. Repertoires were generated with immunoSEQ multiplex PCR, while TCRdb's copy carries only in-frame clones and drops some. The D gene and trimming were derived from the DNA, and the V and J assignments and clone size from that table. The sample has approximately 130,000 clones; about four fifths are singletons.

Specimen: peripheral blood. The chain links TRBV4-1 to TRBJ2-3; 7 bases match TRBD2. The receptor comes from a man older than 75 with acute or convalescent COVID-19. The CDR3 coding sequence is TGCGCCAGCAGCCAATCTAGCGGTGACACAGATACGCAGTATTTT. Translated, it gives CASSQSSGDTDTQYF.